The 18 T cell receptor beta chains in this list originate from one sample, sequenced in a study of T cells after yellow fever vaccination. TCRdb independently ran MiXCR on the 5' RACE reads; one entry per CDR3 protein. The sample has 400,000 or so distinct CDR3 sequences, 6.2% seen once. This material consisted of PBMCs, taken 5 days after the yellow fever booster vaccination. The receptors derive from a man younger than 40 who received the YFV17D yellow fever vaccine.

This clonotype has only a few counts. The chain is built from TRBV12-3 or TRBV12-4 and TRBJ2-5, with a weak D call TRBD2 (5 bases). The CDR3 covers 14 residues. The ends were cut back, 2 bases at V and 4 bases at J, with 11 bases in the middle. Written as DNA, the CDR3 is TGTGCCAGCAGTTTAATTTCTGCGGGAGAGACCCAGTACTTC. Translating gives CASSLISAGETQYF.

The rearrangement joins TRBV21-1 to TRBJ1-4; the tabulated D call, TRBD1, remains unverified against the DNA. TRBV21-1 corresponds to a pseudogene. This CDR3 contains 13 residues. For the CDR3, the DNA is TGTGCCACCTGGGACAGACTAAATGAAAAACTGTTTTTT. Residues: CATWDRLNEKLFF.

This clonotype was picked up many times. V gene TRBV7-2 combines with J gene TRBJ2-5; D might be TRBD1 (6 bases). Trimming shortened V by 1 base and J by 5 bases, and 14 bases separated the two germline ends. The germline V gene has CDR1 SGHTA and CDR2 FQGNSA. The CDR3 covers 15 residues. The CDR3 DNA is TGTGCCAGCAGCTTAGAAACAGGGATGGGGGAGACCCAGTACTTC. It translates to CASSLETGMGETQYF.

This clonotype was seen a few times. The V call is TRBV5-1, the J call TRBJ2-7; D uncertain. This CDR3 contains 15 residues. Trimming left V 2 bases short and J 0 bases short, with 12 bases between. Germline V lookup: CDR1 SGHRS, CDR2 YFSETQ. The CDR3: CASSFMTSFSYEQYF. The CDR3 nucleotides are TGCGCCAGCAGCTTCATGACTTCTTTCTCCTACGAGCAGTACTTC.

The sample holds a few counts of this clonotype. The chain is built from TRBV7-9 and TRBJ1-5; D is uncertain. The CDR3 covers 14 residues. Looked up from germline, CDR1 is SEHNR and CDR2 is FQNEAQ (reference sequence). V shed 4 bases and J shed 0 bases, with 7 bases lying between them. The CDR3 sequence is CASSSSGSNQPQHF. Here the CDR3 DNA reads TGTGCCAGCAGCTCCTCAGGTAGCAATCAGCCCCAGCATTTT.

This clonotype was seen at least ten times. The rearrangement links TRBV7-8 to TRBJ2-5; D is uncertain. The CDR3 is 15 residues long. Per the germline V gene, CDR1 is SGHVS and CDR2 is FQNEAQ. Trimming removed 1 base at V and 2 bases at J, with 11 bases between. The CDR3 bases are TGTGCCAGCAGCTTAGTACGTGGGCGACAAGAGACCCAGTACTTC. Amino acid sequence: CASSLVRGRQETQYF.

V gene TRBV6-2 or TRBV6-3 combines with J gene TRBJ2-2; no definite D call. Germline CDR1 MNHEY, CDR2 SVGEGT. Trimming took off 7 bases at V and 5 bases at J, with 14 bases between the two ends. The CDR3 totals 14 residues. CDR3 in amino acids: CASTFSSRTGELFF. The DNA of the CDR3 is TGTGCCAGCACCTTCTCCTCGCGGACCGGGGAGCTGTTTTTT.

The rearrangement links TRBV6-5 to TRBJ1-6; D is unresolved. V was clipped by 2 bases and J by 8 bases, with 13 bases between them. Per germline, CDR1 MNHEY and CDR2 SVGAGI. This CDR3 region has 15 residues. The CDR3 sequence is CASSYDLSTHSPLHF. The CDR3 region has the DNA TGTGCCAGCAGTTACGATCTCAGTACACATTCACCCCTCCACTTT.

This clonotype qualifies as medium-sized (0.01 to 0.1%). DNA of the CDR3: TGTGCTAGTGGTTTGTGGCATTATGAGCAGTTCTTC. Translation: CASGLWHYEQFF. The V call is TRBV12-5, the J call TRBJ2-1, with D uncertain. With 2 bases removed from V and 8 bases from J, the gap between germline ends came to 7 bases. The CDR3 has 12 amino acids. Germline V lookup: CDR1 LGHNT, CDR2 FRNRAP.

The rearrangement links TRBV19 to TRBJ2-2; 10 bases fit TRBD2. Germline V gives CDR1 LNHDA, CDR2 SQIVND (reference sequence). The CDR3 sequence is 16 residues long. The V gene end was trimmed by 4 bases and the J gene end by 8 bases; junction bases not matched to a gene: 10. Written as DNA, the CDR3 is TGTGCCAGTAGTAAGCTAGCGGGAGCTCGGGGAGGGGAGCTGTTTTTT. This sequence encodes CASSKLAGARGGELFF. The full variable domain, completed using reference TRBV19 and TRBJ2-2, is DGGITQSPKYLFRKEGQNVTLSCEQNLNHDAMYWYRQDPGQGLRLIYYSQIVNDFQKGDIAEGYSVSREKKESFPLTVTSAQKNPTAFYLCASSKLAGARGGELFFGEGSRLTVL.

The table lists this clonotype with many counts. The chain uses TRBV29-1 and TRBJ2-7; D may be TRBD1 or TRBD2 (5 bases each). Trimming removed 6 bases from V and 1 base from J, with 10 bases in between. CDR3 length: 12 amino acids. CDR1 and CDR2 from the germline V gene are SQVTM and ANQGSEA. The CDR3 sequence: CSVGTGSYEQYF. DNA of the CDR3: TGCAGCGTAGGGACCGGGTCCTACGAGCAGTACTTC.

This clonotype was counted a few times. The V gene is TRBV5-4, the J gene TRBJ2-1; D may be TRBD2 (6 bases). CDR3 size: 16 residues. Trimming pared 3 bases from V and 6 bases from J, leaving 19 bases between. Germline CDR1 reads SGHNT; CDR2 reads YYREEE (reference sequence). As DNA, the CDR3 is TGTGCCAGCAGCTATGCCGGGACTCCCAATCCCAATGAGCAGTTCTTC. It encodes CASSYAGTPNPNEQFF.

This clonotype was found a few times. The chain carries TRBV24-1 and TRBJ2-1; 7 bases line up with TRBD2. The CDR3 runs 21 residues. J was trimmed by 0 bases and V by 5 bases; bases with no gene match: 21. Germline CDR1 is KGHDR and CDR2 is SFDVKD. The CDR3 coding sequence is TGTGCCACCAGTGCAGTCGTTCTCGGGAGGAACGCTTTAAGCTCCTACAATGAGCAGTTCTTC. This sequence encodes CATSAVVLGRNALSSYNEQFF.

This rearrangement joins TRBV11-2 to TRBJ2-7; possibly TRBD1 for D (5 bases). Germline V gives CDR1 SGHAT, CDR2 FQNNGV. This CDR3 is built from 16 residues. V gave up 1 base and J gave up 1 base, with 14 bases separating them. The DNA for the CDR3 is TGTGCCAGCAGCTTAGTTAAGGGGCGCTTTTCCTACGAGCAGTACTTC. It specifies CASSLVKGRFSYEQYF.

The rearrangement joins TRBV7-7 to TRBJ2-3; D call uncertain. The CDR3 loop spans 14 amino acids. V was clipped by 5 bases and J by 5 bases, with 14 bases between them. Looked up from germline, CDR1 is SSHAT and CDR2 is FNYEAQ (reference sequence). CDR3 protein: CASSPFQLGDTQYF. As DNA, the CDR3 is TGTGCCAGCAGCCCCTTCCAGTTAGGAGATACGCAGTATTTT.

This clonotype was picked up many times. The V call is TRBV5-5, the J call TRBJ2-3; D is ambiguous. The CDR3 extends over 13 amino acids. Germline V gene sequence: CDR1 SGHKS, CDR2 YYEKEE (reference sequence). V shed 0 bases and J shed 0 bases, with 2 bases lying between them. The CDR3 bases are TGTGCCAGCAGCTTGGATAGCACAGATACGCAGTATTTT. It specifies CASSLDSTDTQYF.

The V call is TRBV14, the J call TRBJ2-7; a possible D gene is TRBD2 (5 bases). Per the germline V gene, CDR1 is SGHDN and CDR2 is FVKESK. V gave up 0 bases and J gave up 5 bases, with 17 bases separating them. The CDR3 is 16 amino acids. CDR3 in DNA: TGTGCCAGCAGCCAAGATTTATCGCTAGCTCCTCACGAGCAGTACTTC. This codes for CASSQDLSLAPHEQYF.

In this sample, this clonotype turned up a few times. The V and J genes are TRBV5-8 and TRBJ2-3, with D tentatively TRBD1 or TRBD2 (5 bases each). Deletions cut 4 bases from V and 0 bases from J, with 9 bases between. Germline V gene data show CDR1 as SGHTS and CDR2 as YDEGEE. This CDR3 contains 14 residues. For the CDR3, the DNA is TGTGCCAGCAGCAAACGGGACAGCACAGATACGCAGTATTTT. Its protein product is CASSKRDSTDTQYF.